This TCR beta chain was sequenced for a study of a mutant IDH1 vaccine in newly diagnosed glioma. At the level of the study: Patients were started on vaccination 4-6 weeks after radiotherapy alone, or with temozolomide cycles. Every participant had undergone radiotherapy, temozolomide, or both before, and most underwent both.

Measured with immunoSEQ multiplex PCR; TCRdb has only the in-frame clones, and not every one. The sample holds 20,000 to 25,000 clones; roughly 78% are singletons and the top ten take over 10%. Time point in this sample: week 23, last vaccination. Vaccinated patients received 300 ug of mutant IDH1 20-mer peptide per dose, with topical imiquimod. The CDR3 sequence is 12 residues long. The germline gives CDR1 SEHNR, CDR2 FQNEAQ (reference sequence). The germline V and J ends were trimmed by 5 bases and 5 bases, with 7 bases remaining between them. Points on this clone: Its target is unknown.

The chain employs TRBV7-9 and TRBJ2-1; D uncertain. This receptor was taken from a man aged 25-40 years with glioma. Sequenced here: PBMCs, sampled from a glioma patient whose treatment included an IDH1 peptide vaccine. The CDR3, as DNA: TGTGCCAGCAGCCCCCAACACAATGAGCAGTTCTTC. Translated: CASSPQHNEQFF.